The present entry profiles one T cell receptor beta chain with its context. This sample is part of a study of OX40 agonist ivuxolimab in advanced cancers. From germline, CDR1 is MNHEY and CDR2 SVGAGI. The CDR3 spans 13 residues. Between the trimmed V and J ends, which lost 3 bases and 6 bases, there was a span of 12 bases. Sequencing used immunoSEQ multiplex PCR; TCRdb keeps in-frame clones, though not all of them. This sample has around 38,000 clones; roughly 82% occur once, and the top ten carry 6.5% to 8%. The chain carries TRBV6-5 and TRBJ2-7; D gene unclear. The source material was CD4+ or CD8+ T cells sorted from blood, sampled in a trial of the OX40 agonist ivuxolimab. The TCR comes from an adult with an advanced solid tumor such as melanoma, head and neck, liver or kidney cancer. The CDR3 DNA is TGTGCCAGCAGTTATAACAAAGAGTCCGAGCAGTACTTC. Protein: CASSYNKESEQYF.